This TCR beta chain was profiled in a study of blood T cell repertoires in COVID-19. About the study: The United States, Italy and Spain were the sources of the acute and convalescent COVID-19 samples.

Using immunoSEQ multiplex PCR, the repertoire was profiled, and TCRdb retains in-frame clones only, with some absent. The data contain about 400,000 clones, roughly 84% of them singletons. The length of the CDR3 is 11 residues. V lost 2 bases and J lost 11, with 9 bases in between. This study enrolled people aged about 18 to 95 from around 26 US geographic areas. Each participant's cohort was designated according to participant-reported clinical history. Donors in Cohort 3 who had recovered were those with two negative PCRs, healthcare professional clearance, or resolution of their symptoms. The sequencing input was PBMCs or T cells enriched from blood (not recorded which). This receptor was obtained from a woman under 40 who had recovered from COVID-19. This rearrangement joins TRBV12-3 or TRBV12-4 to TRBJ1-1; D possibly corresponds to TRBD1 (6 bases). This CDR3 reads CASSLSGAAFF. In DNA form, the CDR3 reads TGTGCCAGCAGTTTATCAGGGGCGGCTTTCTTT.